This T cell receptor (beta chain) emerged from a study of blood T cell repertoires in COVID-19. Study in general: Sites across the United States, Italy and Spain contributed samples from acute and convalescent COVID-19.

The table came from immunoSEQ multiplex PCR; TCRdb's copy has only in-frame clones and leaves some out. The profile shows some 46,000 clones, over 70% of them singletons. V lost 4 bases and J lost 2; bases outside the gene matches: 3. CDR1 is KGHDR, CDR2 SFDVKD, per germline. This CDR3 spans 14 amino acids. The sample comprised peripheral blood. The sequence was obtained from a man aged 50 to 60 with acute or convalescent COVID-19. This chain joins TRBV24-1 and TRBJ1-2; TRBD1 aligns across 7 bases. CDR3 region: CATSDRDRNYGYTF. The DNA of the CDR3 is TGTGCCACCAGTGACCGGGACAGAAACTATGGCTACACCTTC.